Listed below are T cell receptor beta chains from one sample, sequenced in a study of technical replicates of blood from several donors. Produced via immunoSEQ multiplex PCR; TCRdb's table is partial and in-frame only. The data contain 55,000 to 80,000 clones, nearly 90% of them singletons. Material for sequencing was PBMCs. The receptors derive from a human donor in good health. Some clones in this sample may be carry-over from other donors' samples. Each CDR3 is given with its conserved first and last residue. The D gene is left open where the match is weak. Only part of the rows carry a size: once, few, many, or a class if the clone is expanded.

>TRBV6-1|TRBJ1-2|-|-
TGTGCCAGCCAGGACAGCACTAACTATGGCTACACCTTC
CASQDSTNYGYTF
>TRBV4-1|TRBJ1-3|-|-
TGCGCCAGCAGCCAAGAATTCGGGGGGGGCTCTGGAAACACCATATATTTT
CASSQEFGGGSGNTIYF
>TRBV7-8|TRBJ2-7|TRBD2|once
TGTGCCAGCCTACGGGGGGGGACCCTCTACGAGCAGTACTTC
CASLRGGTLYEQYF
>TRBV9|TRBJ1-2|TRBD1|-
TGTGCCAGCAGCAACACCGGGACAGAGATTAGTGGCTACACCTTC
CASSNTGTEISGYTF
>TRBV7-2|TRBJ2-2|TRBD2|once
TGTGCCAGCAGCTTAGCGGTAGCGGGAGTTACCGGGGAGCTGTTTTTT
CASSLAVAGVTGELFF
>TRBV7-9|TRBJ1-2|-|-
TGTGCCAGCAGCTTACCCCAGTACTATGGCTACACCTTC
CASSLPQYYGYTF
>TRBV6-5|TRBJ1-2|-|once
TGTGCCAGCAGTTGGAGTCTCAGCGGGAACTATGGCTACACCTTC
CASSWSLSGNYGYTF
>TRBV5-6|TRBJ1-1|TRBD1|-
TGTGCCAGCAACCCTACCGGGACAGGGGACACTGAAGCTTTCTTT
CASNPTGTGDTEAFF
>TRBV11-2|TRBJ2-1|TRBD2|once
TGTGCCAGCAGCTTAGGACTAGCGGGAGGGAATGAGCAGTTCTTC
CASSLGLAGGNEQFF
>TRBV7-8|TRBJ2-6|-|-
TGTGCCAGCAGCACACTAGCCTGGCGGGTAACTGGGGCCAACGTCCTGACTTTC
CASSTLAWRVTGANVLTF
>TRBV27|TRBJ1-5|TRBD1|-
TGTGCCAGGAGGGGGACCTCGGGACAGGGGGGAACCCATAGCAATCAGCCCCAGCATTTT
CARRGTSGQGGTHSNQPQHF
>TRBV19|TRBJ2-1|-|-
TGTGCCAGTAGTAAGGGGAACAATGAGCAGTTCTTC
CASSKGNNEQFF
>TRBV6-1|TRBJ2-3|-|once
TGTGCCAGCAGTGAAGCGTCGGAGGATGGAGATACGCAGTATTTT
CASSEASEDGDTQYF
>TRBV7-2|TRBJ2-7|-|-
TGTGCCAGCAGCTTAGAGAGGGCCTACGAGCAGTACTTC
CASSLERAYEQYF